The clone carrying this T cell receptor beta chain showed up just once. Its antigen is still unknown. The data stem from a study of post-analysis software for immune sequencing data. The CDR3 contains 15 residues. Germline-derived CDR1 and CDR2 are DFQATT and SNEGSKA (reference sequence). V lost 1 base and J lost 0; bases outside the gene matches: 4. Prepared libraries of TCR beta cDNA carried unique molecular identifiers. From the PCR reads, TCRdb called clonotypes with MiXCR, one entry per CDR3 protein. There are more than 450,000 distinct CDR3 sequences in the sample; about 40% occur only once, and 1.7% lies in the top ten. Study outcomes and limitations: Five TRBV segments were more frequent in patients than controls; TRBV5-6, TRBV5-1 and TRBV20-1 belonged to this group. Under the F measure, samples that were prepared in one batch clustered strongly together. Diversity measured as normalized Chao1 was significantly lower in multiple sclerosis patients than in controls.

This chain joins TRBV20-1 and TRBJ2-3, with 7 bases that match TRBD1. Material: blood. The source is a girl between 5 and 17 years old with multiple sclerosis. This CDR3 is CSARVRDSSTDTQYF. The CDR3 nucleotides are TGCAGTGCTAGAGTTCGGGACAGTAGCACAGATACGCAGTATTTT.